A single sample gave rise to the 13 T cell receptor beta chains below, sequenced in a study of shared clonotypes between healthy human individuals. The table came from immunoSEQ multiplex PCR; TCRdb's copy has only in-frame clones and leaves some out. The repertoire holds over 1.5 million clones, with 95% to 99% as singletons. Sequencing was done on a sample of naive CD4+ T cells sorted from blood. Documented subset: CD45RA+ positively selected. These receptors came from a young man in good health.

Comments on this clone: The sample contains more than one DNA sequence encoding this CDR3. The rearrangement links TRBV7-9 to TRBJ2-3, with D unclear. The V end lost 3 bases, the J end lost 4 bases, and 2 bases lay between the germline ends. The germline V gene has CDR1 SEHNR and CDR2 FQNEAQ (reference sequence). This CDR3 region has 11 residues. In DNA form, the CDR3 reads TGTGCCAGCAGCTTTTCAGATACGCAGTATTTT. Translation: CASSFSDTQYF. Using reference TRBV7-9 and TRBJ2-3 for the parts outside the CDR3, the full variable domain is DTGVSQNPRHKITKRGQNVTFRCDPISEHNRLYWYRQTLGQGPEFLTYFQNEAQLEKSRLLSDRFSAERPKGSFSTLEIQRTEQGDSAMYLCASSFSDTQYFGPGTRLTVL.

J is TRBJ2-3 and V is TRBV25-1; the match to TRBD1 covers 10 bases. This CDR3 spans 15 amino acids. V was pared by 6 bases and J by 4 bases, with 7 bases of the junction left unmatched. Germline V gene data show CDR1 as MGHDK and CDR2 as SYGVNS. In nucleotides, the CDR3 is TGTGCCAGCAGCGAAGGGACAGGGGTTGCAGATACGCAGTATTTT. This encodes CASSEGTGVADTQYF.

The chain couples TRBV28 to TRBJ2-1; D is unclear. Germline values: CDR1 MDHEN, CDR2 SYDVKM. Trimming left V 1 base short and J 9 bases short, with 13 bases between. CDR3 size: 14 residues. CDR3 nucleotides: TGTGCCAGCAGTTTATTACCCCCAGTCGGTGAGCAGTTCTTC. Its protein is CASSLLPPVGEQFF. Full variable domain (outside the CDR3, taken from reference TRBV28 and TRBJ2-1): DVKVTQSSRYLVKRTGEKVFLECVQDMDHENMFWYRQDPGLGLRLIYFSYDVKMKEKGDIPEGYSVSREKKERFSLILESASTNQTSMYLCASSLLPPVGEQFFGPGTRLTVL.

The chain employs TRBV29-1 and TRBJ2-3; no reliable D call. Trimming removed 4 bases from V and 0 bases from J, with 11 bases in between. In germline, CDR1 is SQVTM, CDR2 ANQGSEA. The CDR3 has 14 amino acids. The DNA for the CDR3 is TGCAGCGTTGGTACTTCAACTAGCACAGATACGCAGTATTTT. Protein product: CSVGTSTSTDTQYF.

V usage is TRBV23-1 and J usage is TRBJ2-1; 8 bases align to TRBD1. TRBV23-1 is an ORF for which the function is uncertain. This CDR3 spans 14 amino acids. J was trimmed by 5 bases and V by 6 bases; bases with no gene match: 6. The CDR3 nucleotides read TGCGCCAGCAGGCAGGGGGCAAGGCACAATGAGCAGTTCTTC. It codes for CASRQGARHNEQFF.

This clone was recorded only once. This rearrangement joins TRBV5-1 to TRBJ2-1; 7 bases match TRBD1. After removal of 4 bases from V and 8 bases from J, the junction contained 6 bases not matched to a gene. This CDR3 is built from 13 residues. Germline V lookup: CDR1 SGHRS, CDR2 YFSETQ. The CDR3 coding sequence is TGCGCCAGCAGCCAAGGGGGCGCCCATGAGCAGTTCTTC. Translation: CASSQGGAHEQFF.

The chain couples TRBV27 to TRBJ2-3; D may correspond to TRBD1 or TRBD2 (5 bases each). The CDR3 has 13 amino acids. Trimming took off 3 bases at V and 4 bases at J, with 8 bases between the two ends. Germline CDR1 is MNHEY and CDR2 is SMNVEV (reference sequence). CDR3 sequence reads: CASSFGASDTQYF. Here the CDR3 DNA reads TGTGCCAGCAGTTTCGGGGCTTCAGATACGCAGTATTTT.

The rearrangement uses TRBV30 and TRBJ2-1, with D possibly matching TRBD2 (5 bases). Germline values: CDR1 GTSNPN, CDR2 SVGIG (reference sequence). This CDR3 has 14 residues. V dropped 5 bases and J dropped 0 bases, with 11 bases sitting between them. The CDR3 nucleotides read TGTGCCTGGCATAAGCGGAACTCCTACAATGAGCAGTTCTTC. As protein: CAWHKRNSYNEQFF. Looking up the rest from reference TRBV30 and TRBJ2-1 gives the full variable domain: SQTIHQWPATLVQPVGSPLSLECTVEGTSNPNLYWYRQAAGRGLQLLFYSVGIGQISSEVPQNLSASRPQDRQFILSSKKLLLSDSGFYLCAWHKRNSYNEQFFGPGTRLTVL.

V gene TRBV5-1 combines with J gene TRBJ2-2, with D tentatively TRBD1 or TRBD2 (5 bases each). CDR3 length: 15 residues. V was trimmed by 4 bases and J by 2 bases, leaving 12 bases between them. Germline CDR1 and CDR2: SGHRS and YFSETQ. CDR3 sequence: CASSPTGPNTGELFF. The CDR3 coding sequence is TGCGCCAGCAGCCCTACGGGACCAAACACCGGGGAGCTGTTTTTT.

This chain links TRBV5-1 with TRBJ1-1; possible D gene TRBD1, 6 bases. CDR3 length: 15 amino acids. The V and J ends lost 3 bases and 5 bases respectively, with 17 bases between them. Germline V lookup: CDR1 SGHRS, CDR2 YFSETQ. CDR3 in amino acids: CASSSGDTGRTEAFF. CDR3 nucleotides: TGCGCCAGCAGCTCTGGAGATACAGGGAGGACTGAAGCTTTCTTT.

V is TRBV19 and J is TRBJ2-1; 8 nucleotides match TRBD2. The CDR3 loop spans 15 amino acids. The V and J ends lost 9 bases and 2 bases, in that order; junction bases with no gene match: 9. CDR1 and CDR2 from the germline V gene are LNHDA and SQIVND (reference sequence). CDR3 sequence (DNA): TGTGCCAGCACTCAGGGACTAGGGGCCTACAATGAGCAGTTCTTC. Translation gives CASTQGLGAYNEQFF.

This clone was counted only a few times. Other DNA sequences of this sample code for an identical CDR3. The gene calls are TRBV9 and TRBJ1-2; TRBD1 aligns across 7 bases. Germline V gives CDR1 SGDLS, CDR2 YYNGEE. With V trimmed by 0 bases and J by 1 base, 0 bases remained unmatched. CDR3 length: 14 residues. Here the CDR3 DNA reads TGTGCCAGCAGCGTAGGACAGGGTAACTATGGCTACACCTTC. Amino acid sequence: CASSVGQGNYGYTF.

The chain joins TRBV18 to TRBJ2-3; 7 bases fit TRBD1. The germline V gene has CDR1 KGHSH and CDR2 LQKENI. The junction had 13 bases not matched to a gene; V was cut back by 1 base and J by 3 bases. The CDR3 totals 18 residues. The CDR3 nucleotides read TGTGCCAGCTCACCACAGAATCTGACAGGGTGGTTAACAGATACGCAGTATTTT. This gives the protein CASSPQNLTGWLTDTQYF.